One TCR beta chain is described in this entry. This sample is part of a study of CD8 T cells in Susac syndrome. CDR3 size: 15 residues. From germline, CDR1 is ENHRY and CDR2 SYGVKD. Trimming at V came to 5 bases and at J to 4 bases, leaving 3 bases not matched to a gene. RNA, at about 0.45 to 1 ug, was reverse transcribed with random hexamers. TCRdb passed the immunoSEQ multiplex PCR reads through MiXCR, listing each CDR3 protein once. The profile covers approximately 180,000 distinct CDR3 sequences, with approximately 95% appearing a single time and roughly 0.1% taken by the ten largest. The TCR sequence derives from a human donor with multiple sclerosis. Sample: CD4+ T cells from PBMCs. The V call is TRBV10-3, the J call TRBJ2-1; 12 bases agree with TRBD2. The CDR3 DNA sequence: TGTGCCATCAGTTCGACTAGCGGGAGATACAATGAGCAGTTCTTC. Residues: CAISSTSGRYNEQFF.